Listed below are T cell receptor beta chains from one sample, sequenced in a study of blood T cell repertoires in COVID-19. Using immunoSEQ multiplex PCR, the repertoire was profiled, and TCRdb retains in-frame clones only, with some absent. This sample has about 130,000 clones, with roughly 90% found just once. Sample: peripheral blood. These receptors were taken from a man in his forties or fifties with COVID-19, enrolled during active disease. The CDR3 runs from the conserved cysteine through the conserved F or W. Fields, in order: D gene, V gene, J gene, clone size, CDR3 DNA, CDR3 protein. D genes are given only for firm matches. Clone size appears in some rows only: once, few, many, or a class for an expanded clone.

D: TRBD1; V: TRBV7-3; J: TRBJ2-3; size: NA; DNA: TGTGCCAGCAGCTTTGAGGGGGCGCGCACAGATACGCAGTATTTT; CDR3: CASSFEGARTDTQYF
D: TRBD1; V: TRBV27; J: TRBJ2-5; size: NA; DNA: TGTGCCAGCAGTTTAATGGGACAGGGAAAAGAGACCCAGTACTTC; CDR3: CASSLMGQGKETQYF
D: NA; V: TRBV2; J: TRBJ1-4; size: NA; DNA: TGTGCCAGCACGACAGTCACTCTTAATGAAAAACTGTTTTTT; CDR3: CASTTVTLNEKLFF
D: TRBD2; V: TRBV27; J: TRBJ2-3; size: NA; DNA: TGTGCCAGCAGTTCGAGCGGGAGGGCCAATACGCAGTATTTT; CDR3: CASSSSGRANTQYF
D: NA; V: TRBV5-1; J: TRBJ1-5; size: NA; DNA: TGCGCCAGCAGCTTTGGGCAGAATCAGCCCCAGCATTTT; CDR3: CASSFGQNQPQHF
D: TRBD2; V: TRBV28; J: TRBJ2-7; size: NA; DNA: TGTGCCAGCAGTTTATTAGGCAGCGGGAGATCCTACGAGCAGTACTTC; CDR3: CASSLLGSGRSYEQYF
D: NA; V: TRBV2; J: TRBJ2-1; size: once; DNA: TGTGCCAGCAATGGAGACAATGAGCAGTTCTTC; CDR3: CASNGDNEQFF
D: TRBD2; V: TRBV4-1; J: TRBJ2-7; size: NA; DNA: TGCGCCAGCAGCCAAGATCGCCCTCTAAGCGGGGAGCTGAACTACGAGCAGTACTTC; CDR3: CASSQDRPLSGELNYEQYF
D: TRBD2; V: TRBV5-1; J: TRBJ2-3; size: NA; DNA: TGCGCCAGCAGACCGACTAGCGGGGGCACAGATACGCAGTATTTT; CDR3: CASRPTSGGTDTQYF
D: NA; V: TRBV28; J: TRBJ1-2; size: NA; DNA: TGTGCCAGCAGTTCCAGACGTTGGGGAGGTGGCTACACCTTC; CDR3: CASSSRRWGGGYTF
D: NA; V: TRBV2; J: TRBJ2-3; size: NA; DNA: TGTGCCAGCAGTGACACTAGCACAGATACGCAGTATTTT; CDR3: CASSDTSTDTQYF
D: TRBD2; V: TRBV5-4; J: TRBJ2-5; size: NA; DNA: TGTGCCAGCAGCTTGGCCGGGAGGGCGGGTTTGGAGACCCAGTACTTC; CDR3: CASSLAGRAGLETQYF
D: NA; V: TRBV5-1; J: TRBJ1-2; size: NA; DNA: TGCGCCAGCCACCCCGGGAGGGGGAACTATGGCTACACCTTC; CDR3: CASHPGRGNYGYTF
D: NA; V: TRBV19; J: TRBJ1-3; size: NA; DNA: TGTGCCAGTAGTGATCATGAGGTTCCTGGAAACACCATATATTTT; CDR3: CASSDHEVPGNTIYF
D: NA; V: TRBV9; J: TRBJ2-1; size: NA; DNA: TGTGCCAGCAGCGACGGGAGTGATCGGAATGAGCAGTTCTTC; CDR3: CASSDGSDRNEQFF
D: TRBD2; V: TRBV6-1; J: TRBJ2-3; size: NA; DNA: TGTGCCAGCAGTGAAGCGGTAGCGGGAGGCACAGGCAGCGCAGATACGCAGTATTTT; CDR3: CASSEAVAGGTGSADTQYF
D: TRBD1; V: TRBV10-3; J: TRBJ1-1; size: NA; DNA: TGTGCCATCACTACAGGACAGGGATCTGAAGCTTTCTTT; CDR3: CAITTGQGSEAFF
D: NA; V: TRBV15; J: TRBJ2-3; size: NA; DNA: TGTGCCACCAGCTGGGGAGTAGGTAGCACAGATACGCAGTATTTT; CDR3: CATSWGVGSTDTQYF
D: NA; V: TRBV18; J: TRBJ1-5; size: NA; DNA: TGTGCCAGCTCAATTCGACAAGGGGAGGGTCAGCCCCAGCATTTT; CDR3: CASSIRQGEGQPQHF
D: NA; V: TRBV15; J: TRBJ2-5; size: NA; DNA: TGTGCCACCAGCAGAACAGGGAGCTCCCAAGAGACCCAGTACTTC; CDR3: CATSRTGSSQETQYF
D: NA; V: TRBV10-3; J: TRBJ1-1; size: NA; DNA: TGTGCCATCGCTGGGGAGGGCGCAAGGGAAGCTTTCTTT; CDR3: CAIAGEGAREAFF
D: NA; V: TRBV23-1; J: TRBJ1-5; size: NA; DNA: TGCGCCAGCAGTCAATCGTATCCCACGGAGCCCCAGCATTTT; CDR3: CASSQSYPTEPQHF
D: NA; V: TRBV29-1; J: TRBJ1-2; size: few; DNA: TGCAGCGTTTCAAGAGGCAACTATGGCTACACCTTC; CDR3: CSVSRGNYGYTF
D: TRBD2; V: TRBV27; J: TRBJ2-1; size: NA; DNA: TGTGCCAGCAGTTCGACTAGCGGGAGGGATGAGCAGTTCTTC; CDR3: CASSSTSGRDEQFF
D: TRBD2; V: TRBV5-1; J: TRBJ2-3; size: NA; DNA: TGCGCCAGCAGCTTGGGTCGGACTAGTGGCACAGATACGCAGTATTTT; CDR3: CASSLGRTSGTDTQYF
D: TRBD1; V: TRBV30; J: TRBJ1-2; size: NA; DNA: TGTGCCTGGACCGGGACAGGAGTTGGCGGCTACACCTTC; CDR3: CAWTGTGVGGYTF
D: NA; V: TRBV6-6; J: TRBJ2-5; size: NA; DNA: TGTGCCAGCAGTTGGCGGGATGCTGAGACCCAGTACTTC; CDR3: CASSWRDAETQYF
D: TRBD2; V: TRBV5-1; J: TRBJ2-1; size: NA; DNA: TGCGCCAGCAGCTTGGGGACTAGCAATGAGCAGTTCTTC; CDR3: CASSLGTSNEQFF